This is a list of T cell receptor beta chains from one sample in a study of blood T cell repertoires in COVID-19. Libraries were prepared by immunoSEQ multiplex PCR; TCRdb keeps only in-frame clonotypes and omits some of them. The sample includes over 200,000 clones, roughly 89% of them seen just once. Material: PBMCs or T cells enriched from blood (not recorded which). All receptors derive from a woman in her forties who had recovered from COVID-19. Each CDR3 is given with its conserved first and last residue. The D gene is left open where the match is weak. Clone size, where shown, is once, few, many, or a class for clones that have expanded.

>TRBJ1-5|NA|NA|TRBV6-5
TGTGCCAGCAGCCCCAGATATAGCAATCAGCCCCAGCATTTT
CASSPRYSNQPQHF
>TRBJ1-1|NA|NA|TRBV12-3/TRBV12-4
TGTGCCAGCAGTTTAAGGGGGGGTACTGAAGCTTTCTTT
CASSLRGGTEAFF
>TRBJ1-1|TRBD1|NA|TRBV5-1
TGCGCCAGCAGGGGACAGGGACCCACTGAAGCTTTCTTT
CASRGQGPTEAFF
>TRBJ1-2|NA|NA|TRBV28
TGTGCCAGCAGTTTATTGGCAAAAGCTAACTATGGCTACACCTTC
CASSLLAKANYGYTF
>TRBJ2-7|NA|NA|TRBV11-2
TGTGCCAGCAGCCACTTACGGGGGAGGACCTACGAGCAGTACTTC
CASSHLRGRTYEQYF
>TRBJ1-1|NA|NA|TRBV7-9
TGTGCCAGCAACACTAAGGGAGGAACTGAAGCTTTCTTT
CASNTKGGTEAFF
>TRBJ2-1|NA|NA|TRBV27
TGTGCCAGCAGCCCTCGTGGGGGGACGGTCGGTGAGCAGTTCTTC
CASSPRGGTVGEQFF
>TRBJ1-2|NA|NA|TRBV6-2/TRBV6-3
TGTGCCAGCAGTTCTTACGGGGGAACTAACTATGGCTACACCTTC
CASSSYGGTNYGYTF
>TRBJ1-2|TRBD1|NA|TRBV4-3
TGCGCCAGCAGCCCGAACAGGGGGTCGTTCTATGGCTACACCTTC
CASSPNRGSFYGYTF
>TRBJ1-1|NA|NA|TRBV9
TGTGCCAGCAGCCCACAGGGTTTATTAACTGAAGCTTTCTTT
CASSPQGLLTEAFF
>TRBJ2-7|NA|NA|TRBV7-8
TGTGCCAGCAGCTTTGGGACACTCTCCCACGAGCAGTACTTC
CASSFGTLSHEQYF
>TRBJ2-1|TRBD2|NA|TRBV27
TGTGCCAGCAGTTTATTCAGGACTAGCGGGAGTAAGGGCAATGAGCAGTTCTTC
CASSLFRTSGSKGNEQFF
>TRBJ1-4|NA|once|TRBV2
TGTGCCAGCAATCAACTTCGAGAAAAACTGTTTTTT
CASNQLREKLFF
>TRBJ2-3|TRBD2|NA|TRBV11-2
TGTGCCAGCCGCCGCGGCAGCGGGGCTGGAGGCACAGATACGCAGTATTTT
CASRRGSGAGGTDTQYF
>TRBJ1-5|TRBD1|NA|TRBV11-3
TGTGCCAGCAGCTTGGACAGGGGGCTTCAGCCCCAGCATTTT
CASSLDRGLQPQHF